This entry concerns a single T cell receptor (beta chain). What antigen it recognizes has not been identified. It has no much larger one-base neighbor in the sample; base qualities were not kept. Genomic DNA was extracted from sorted cells for sequencing of the TCRbeta CDR3 region. TCRbeta CDR3 regions were sequenced using the immunoSEQ Assay. TCRdb mirrors the immuneACCESS table, restricted to in-frame sequences. Some clones are absent from its copies; in checked studies, under half trace to an unresolved V gene, and the reason for the others is unknown. This sample comprises about 60,000 clones, roughly 84% of them detected only once. The ten largest clonotypes hold roughly 27% of the sample. CDR1 and CDR2, per the germline V gene (reference sequence), are LNHDA and SQIVND. Including the terminal cysteine and phenylalanine, the CDR3 comprises 13 residues. Only the CDR3 DNA is retained, 39 bases long and in frame from the first base. After removal of 7 bases from V and 0 bases from J, the junction retains 0 bases not matched to a gene.

The source of the sample is a study of OX40 agonist ivuxolimab in advanced cancers. Regarding the research as a whole: Ivuxolimab was a fully human IgG2 agonistic monoclonal antibody targeting the costimulatory receptor OX40 (CD134). Intravenous ivuxolimab was administered to patients every 2 weeks at six dose levels: 0.01, 0.1, 0.3, 1.5, 3 and 10 mg/kg. Of the roughly 54 dose-escalation patients, hepatocellular carcinoma was present in about 20, melanoma in roughly 15, renal cell carcinoma in 9 and head and neck cancer in 9. In the dose-escalation cohort, 82.7% of patients were male, and the mean age was approximately 60 years, with a range of about 20 to 79. Patients were allowed to have had prior anti-PD-1, anti-PD-L1 or anti-CTLA-4 therapy, and 30% to 40% of the dose-escalation patients had been treated with checkpoint inhibitors. Partial responses occurred in three dose-escalation patients, of whom one had hepatocellular carcinoma and two had cutaneous melanoma. The point of sequencing TCRbeta in the periphery was to test whether ivuxolimab changed TCR sequence diversity and drove clonal T-cell expansion. The paper reports the monotherapy dose-escalation portion (N of about 50 patients) of the phase I ivuxolimab trial. On the study overall, not on this receptor specifically: Which antigens the clonally expanded peripheral T cells were specific for was not determined. After ivuxolimab, more expanded clones were found on average in CD8+ T cells than in CD4+ T cells. At doses of 0.1 to 3.0 mg/kg, clonal expansion of both CD4+ and CD8+ blood T cells was observed from baseline to week 6. Low levels of normalized T-cell clonal expansion were also shown by some nonresponding patients. In partial responders in the 0.1-3.0 mg/kg groups, normalized peripheral clonal expansion was found to be among the lowest, especially among CD8+ T cells.

The trial excluded patients who had a history of autoimmune disease or were on systemic immunosuppression. In every dose cohort, peripheral blood was drawn for TCR sequencing at baseline, cycle 4 day 1, and cycle 7 day 1. The samples were drawn from a first-in-human, open-label, multicenter phase I dose-escalation trial of ivuxolimab. Adults with locally advanced or metastatic head and neck squamous cell, hepatocellular, melanoma or renal cell carcinoma were enrolled in the trial. Before TCR sequencing, CD4+ T cells and CD8+ T cells were sorted from peripheral blood as separate populations. Material: CD4+ or CD8+ T cells sorted from blood, obtained in a trial of the OX40 agonist ivuxolimab. Recombination connected TRBV19 to TRBJ2-5, with 9 bases in between that match TRBD2. This receptor was obtained from an adult with an advanced solid tumor such as melanoma, head and neck, liver or kidney cancer. The CDR3: CASKRGDQETQYF. Read as DNA, the sequence is TGTGCCAGTAAGCGGGGGGACCAAGAGACCCAGTACTTC.